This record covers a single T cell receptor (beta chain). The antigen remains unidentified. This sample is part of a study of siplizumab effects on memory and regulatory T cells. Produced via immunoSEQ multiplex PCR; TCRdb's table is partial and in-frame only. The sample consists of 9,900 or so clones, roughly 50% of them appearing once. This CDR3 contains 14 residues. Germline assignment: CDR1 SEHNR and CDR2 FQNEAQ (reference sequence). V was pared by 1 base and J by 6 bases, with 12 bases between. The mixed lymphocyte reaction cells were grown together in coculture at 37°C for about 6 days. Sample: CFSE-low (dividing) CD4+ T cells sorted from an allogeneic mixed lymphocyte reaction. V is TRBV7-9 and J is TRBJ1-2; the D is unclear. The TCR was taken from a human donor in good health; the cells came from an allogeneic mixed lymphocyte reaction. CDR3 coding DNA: TGTGCCAGCAGCTTAGAAGGTTGGCAGCATGGCTACACCTTC. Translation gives CASSLEGWQHGYTF.